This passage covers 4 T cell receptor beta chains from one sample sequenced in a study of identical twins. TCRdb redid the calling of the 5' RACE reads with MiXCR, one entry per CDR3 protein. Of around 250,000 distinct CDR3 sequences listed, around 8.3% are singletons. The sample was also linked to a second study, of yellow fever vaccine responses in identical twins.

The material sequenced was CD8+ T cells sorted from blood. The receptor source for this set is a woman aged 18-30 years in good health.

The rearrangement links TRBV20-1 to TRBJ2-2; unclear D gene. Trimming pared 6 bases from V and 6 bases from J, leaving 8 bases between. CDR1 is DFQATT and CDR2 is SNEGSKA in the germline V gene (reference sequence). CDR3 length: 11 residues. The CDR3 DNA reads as TGCAGTGCCGAAGGTGCCGGGGAGCTGTTTTTT. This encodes CSAEGAGELFF.

In nucleotides, the CDR3 is TGTGCCAGCAGTCTAACAACACGGAGAGATTCACCCCTCCACTTT. Its translation: CASSLTTRRDSPLHF. The chain joins TRBV27 to TRBJ1-6; no definite D call. V was trimmed by 5 bases and J by 8 bases, leaving 16 bases between them. This CDR3 region has 15 residues. Per the germline V gene, CDR1 is MNHEY and CDR2 is SMNVEV (reference sequence).

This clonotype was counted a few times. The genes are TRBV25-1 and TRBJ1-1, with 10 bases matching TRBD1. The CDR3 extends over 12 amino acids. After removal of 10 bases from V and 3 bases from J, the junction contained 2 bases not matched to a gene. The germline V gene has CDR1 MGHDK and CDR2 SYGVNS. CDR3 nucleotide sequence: TGTGCCACAGGGACAGGGGACACTGAAGCTTTCTTT. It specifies CATGTGDTEAFF.

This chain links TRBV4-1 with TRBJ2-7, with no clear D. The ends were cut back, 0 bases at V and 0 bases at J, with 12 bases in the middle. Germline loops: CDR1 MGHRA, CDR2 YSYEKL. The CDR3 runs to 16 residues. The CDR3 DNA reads TGCGCCAGCAGCCAAGAAACGGTCACCCTCTCCTACGAGCAGTACTTC. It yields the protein CASSQETVTLSYEQYF.